The present entry profiles one T cell receptor beta chain with its context. This sample stems from a study of blood T cell repertoires in COVID-19. Study as a whole: Specimens from acute and convalescent COVID-19 originated in the United States, Italy and Spain. Nucleic acid was either cDNA or gDNA, and it came from T cells, B-cell-depleted T cells, or PBMCs.

The germline V gene encodes CDR1 MNHEY and CDR2 SVGAGI. CDR3 length: 13 residues. V was shortened by 6 bases and J by 1 base, with 9 bases between the two germline ends. Study processing details: Amplification of reference gene primers was used by the study to estimate nucleated cell counts. Repertoires were generated with immunoSEQ multiplex PCR, while TCRdb's copy carries only in-frame clones and drops some. The D gene and trimming were derived from the DNA, and the V and J assignments and clone size from that table. The profile shows some 250,000 clones, 80% to 85% of them singletons. The receptor was derived from a woman aged 55-70 years with active or convalescent COVID-19. The genes are TRBV6-5 and TRBJ1-2, with D possibly being TRBD1 (5 bases). The sequenced material came from peripheral blood. CDR3 residues: CASSLGVNYGYTF. The DNA of the CDR3 is TGTGCCAGCAGCCTAGGGGTTAACTATGGCTACACCTTC.